This entry is about one TCR beta chain. Its specificity is unknown. Looked up from germline, CDR1 is SGHVS and CDR2 is FQNEAQ. There are 14 residues in the CDR3. With 1 base removed from V and 0 bases from J, the gap between germline ends came to 6 bases. This record comes from a study of T cell repertoires in cytomegalovirus infection. In the study overall: The public TCR beta signatures pointed to both CMV infection and matching HLA type.

In TCRdb, the reads were re-called with MiXCR into one record per CDR3 protein. In the table there are about 470,000 distinct CDR3 sequences, approximately 46% of which are singletons. The sequencing used cultured PBMCs, collected from culture after CMV antigen stimulation. The chain employs TRBV7-8 and TRBJ2-5; D gene unclear. This TCR was recovered from a human donor in good health (CMV status not recorded). Some clones in this sample may be carry-over from other donors' samples. CDR3 in amino acids: CASSLDLDQETQYF. The CDR3 DNA reads as TGTGCCAGCAGCTTAGATCTGGACCAAGAGACCCAGTACTTC.